The clone carrying this T cell receptor (beta chain) was counted at least ten times. Its specificity is unknown. This record belongs to a study of breast tumors, draining lymph nodes, adjacent tissues. This CDR3 contains 15 residues. Trimming pared 3 bases from V and 7 bases from J, leaving 16 bases between. Germline CDR1 SGHTS, CDR2 YDEGEE. Study-wide points: Tumor and nontumor repertoires were significantly more similar in luminal-like than in basal-like breast cancer. Tumors had less TCR diversity than lymph nodes, more than nontumor tissue. Data only fit, rather than demonstrated, lymph node origin of most tumor T cells.

MiXCR, run by TCRdb on the multiplex PCR reads, gives a single entry per CDR3 protein. Of under 300,000 distinct CDR3 sequences in the sample, about 34% were seen once. Breast cancer patients provided tissue from their axillary draining lymph nodes. What was sequenced was axillary lymph node tissue. The receptor's source is a female donor with breast cancer. Some clones in this sample may be carry-over from other donors' samples. The chain links TRBV5-8 to TRBJ2-2, with TRBD1 as a possible D gene (6 bases). CDR3 region: CASSYRVATGGELFF. DNA of the CDR3: TGTGCCAGCAGCTACAGGGTGGCGACCGGCGGGGAGCTGTTTTTT.